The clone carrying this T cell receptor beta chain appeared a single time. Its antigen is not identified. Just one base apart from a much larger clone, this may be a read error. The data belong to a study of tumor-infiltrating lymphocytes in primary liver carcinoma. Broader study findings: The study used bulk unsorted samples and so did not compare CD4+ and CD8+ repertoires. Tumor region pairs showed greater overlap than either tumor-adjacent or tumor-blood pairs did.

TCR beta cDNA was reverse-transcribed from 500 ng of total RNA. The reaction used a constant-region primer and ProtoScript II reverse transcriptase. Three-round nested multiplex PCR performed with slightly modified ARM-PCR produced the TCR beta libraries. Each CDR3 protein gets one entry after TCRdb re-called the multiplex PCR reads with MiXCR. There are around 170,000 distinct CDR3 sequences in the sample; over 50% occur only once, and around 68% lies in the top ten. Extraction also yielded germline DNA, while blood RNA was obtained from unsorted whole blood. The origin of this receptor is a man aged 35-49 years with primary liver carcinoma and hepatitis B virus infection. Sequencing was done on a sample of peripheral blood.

DNA of the CDR3: TGTGCCAGCAGCTTAGGTGGTGGGAGGGCCCCGAGAGGTACGCAGTATTTT. It translates to CASSLGGGRAPRGTQYF. The chain has TRBV11-2 and TRBJ2-3; 7 bases are a match to TRBD2. Germline CDR1 SGHAT, CDR2 FQNNGV. V lost 1 base and J lost 8; bases outside the gene matches: 15. This CDR3 is 17 amino acids long.